The 13 T cell receptor beta chains listed next were all sequenced from one sample in a study of blood T cell repertoires in COVID-19. Assay: immunoSEQ multiplex PCR; the TCRdb copy retains only in-frame clones and omits some. The sample lists about 230,000 clones, more than 80% occurring once. The sequencing sample was made of peripheral blood. These receptors were taken from a woman in her twenties or thirties with COVID-19, enrolled during active disease.

This chain connects TRBV28 to TRBJ1-1; TRBD1 aligns across 9 bases. The V segment lost 8 bases and the J segment 3 bases; nucleotides outside the gene matches: 4. The CDR3 has 13 amino acids. Germline values: CDR1 MDHEN, CDR2 SYDVKM. The CDR3 spells CASGQGTYTEAFF. DNA of the CDR3: TGTGCCAGCGGACAGGGGACCTACACTGAAGCTTTCTTT. The full variable domain, its missing parts supplied by reference TRBV28 and TRBJ1-1, is DVKVTQSSRYLVKRTGEKVFLECVQDMDHENMFWYRQDPGLGLRLIYFSYDVKMKEKGDIPEGYSVSREKKERFSLILESASTNQTSMYLCASGQGTYTEAFFGQGTRLTVV.

The gene calls are TRBV6-5 and TRBJ2-3; 10 bases fit TRBD2. Germline CDR1 reads MNHEY; CDR2 reads SVGAGI. This CDR3 has 15 residues. V shed 5 bases, J shed 2 bases, and the junction held 4 bases outside the gene matches. CDR3 nucleotides: TGTGCCAGCAGTCGGACTAGCGGCAACACAGATACGCAGTATTTT. It encodes CASSRTSGNTDTQYF.

V gene TRBV30 combines with J gene TRBJ1-2, with D possibly matching TRBD1 (5 bases). The CDR3 is 14 amino acids. Trimming took 0 bases from V and 5 from J, leaving 13 bases between them. The germline V gene has CDR1 GTSNPN and CDR2 SVGIG (reference sequence). The CDR3 region is CAWSVGSRGYGYTF. CDR3 nucleotide sequence: TGTGCCTGGAGTGTAGGGAGCCGGGGGTATGGCTACACCTTC.

This clone was counted only a few times. V and J are TRBV9 and TRBJ1-3; D is uncertain. Germline V gene data show CDR1 as SGDLS and CDR2 as YYNGEE. V shed 1 base and J shed 3 bases, with 8 bases lying between them. This CDR3 has 14 amino acids. Written as DNA, the CDR3 is TGTGCCAGCAGCGTAAACATGTATGGAAACACCATATATTTT. Protein: CASSVNMYGNTIYF. Variable domain in full (rest from reference TRBV9 and TRBJ1-3): DSGVTQTPKHLITATGQRVTLRCSPRSGDLSVYWYQQSLDQGLQFLIQYYNGEERAKGNILERFSAQQFPDLHSELNLSSLELGDSALYFCASSVNMYGNTIYFGEGSWLTVV.

This chain joins TRBV13 and TRBJ2-5; the match to TRBD2 covers 14 bases. V gave up 3 bases and J gave up 2 bases; unmatched junction bases: 2. Germline V CDR1 and CDR2: PRHDT, FYEKMQ (reference sequence). The CDR3 spans 16 residues. Written as DNA, the CDR3 is TGTGCCAGCAGCTTCCGACTAGCGGGGGGGCAAGAGACCCAGTACTTC. It encodes CASSFRLAGGQETQYF.

For this clone: One end of the junction varies from germline; a read error may be responsible. The DNA of the CDR3 is TGTGCCAGCAGCCAAGTGGGCTACGGGCAGTACTTC. This encodes CASSQVGYGQYF. The V gene is TRBV3-1 (or the pseudogene TRBV3-2), the J gene TRBJ2-7; no firm D call. CDR1 LGHDT and CDR2 YNNKEL come from the germline V gene (reference sequence). There are 12 residues in the CDR3.

V gene TRBV7-9 combines with J gene TRBJ1-2; 7 positions agree with TRBD1. The trim removed 4 bases at V and 4 bases at J, leaving 9 bases unmatched. Germline CDR1 and CDR2: SEHNR and FQNEAQ (reference sequence). The length of the CDR3 is 15 residues. In DNA, the CDR3 is TGTGCCAGCAGCTCAACGGACAGGAACCCCTATGGCTACACCTTC. Amino acid sequence: CASSSTDRNPYGYTF.

The chain carries TRBV30 and TRBJ1-1; maybe TRBD1 (5 bases). Germline CDR1 is GTSNPN and CDR2 is SVGIG (reference sequence). V dropped 5 bases and J dropped 7 bases, with 11 bases sitting between them. The CDR3 sequence is 11 residues long. The CDR3: CAWLRQLEAFF. DNA of the CDR3: TGTGCCTGGTTAAGACAGCTTGAAGCTTTCTTT.

The chain's CDR3 is CASSLADSSSYNSPLHF. The CDR3 region has the DNA TGTGCCAGCAGCTTAGCCGACAGCAGCTCCTATAATTCACCCCTCCACTTT. The V and J genes are TRBV7-9 and TRBJ1-6; a possible D gene is TRBD1 (5 bases). Trimming shortened V by 0 bases and J by 0 bases, and 9 bases separated the two germline ends. The germline V gene encodes CDR1 SEHNR and CDR2 FQNEAQ (reference sequence). The CDR3 consists of 17 residues.

V is TRBV11-2 and J is TRBJ2-1; TRBD2 might be the D (5 bases). V lost 4 bases and J lost 8, with 27 bases in between. This CDR3 spans 18 amino acids. CDR1 is SGHAT and CDR2 is FQNNGV in the germline V gene. The CDR3 bases are TGTGCCAGCAGCTCCTTCAGGTTGGCGGGTGCCTATTTCGATGAGCAGTTCTTC. It encodes CASSSFRLAGAYFDEQFF.

The rearrangement joins TRBV6-1 to TRBJ2-6, with TRBD2 identical over 14 bases. The germline gives CDR1 MNHNS, CDR2 SASEGT. CDR3 length: 20 residues. J gave up 2 bases and V 0 bases, and 6 bases lay outside the gene matches. In DNA, the CDR3 is TGTGCCAGCAGTGAAGCGGGACTAGCGGGAGAGAAACCTGGGGCCAACGTCCTGACTTTC. Translating gives CASSEAGLAGEKPGANVLTF.

CDR3 coding DNA: TGTGCCAGCAGGGTAGGGGGGGAGGCTGAAGCTTTCTTT. It yields the protein CASRVGGEAEAFF. The chain is built from TRBV2 and TRBJ1-1, with a possible D match to TRBD1 (6 bases). The ends were cut back, 6 bases at V and 6 bases at J, with 14 bases in the middle. The CDR3 extends over 13 amino acids. Germline V CDR1 and CDR2: SNHLY, FYNNEI.

This clone was picked up a small number of times. This chain links TRBV11-2 with TRBJ1-2; D unclear. The CDR3 is 11 amino acids. Germline CDR1 reads SGHAT; CDR2 reads FQNNGV. V shed 10 bases and J shed 1 base, with 7 bases lying between them. CDR3 sequence: CAIQNNYGYTF. The CDR3, as DNA: TGTGCCATCCAGAATAACTATGGCTACACCTTC.